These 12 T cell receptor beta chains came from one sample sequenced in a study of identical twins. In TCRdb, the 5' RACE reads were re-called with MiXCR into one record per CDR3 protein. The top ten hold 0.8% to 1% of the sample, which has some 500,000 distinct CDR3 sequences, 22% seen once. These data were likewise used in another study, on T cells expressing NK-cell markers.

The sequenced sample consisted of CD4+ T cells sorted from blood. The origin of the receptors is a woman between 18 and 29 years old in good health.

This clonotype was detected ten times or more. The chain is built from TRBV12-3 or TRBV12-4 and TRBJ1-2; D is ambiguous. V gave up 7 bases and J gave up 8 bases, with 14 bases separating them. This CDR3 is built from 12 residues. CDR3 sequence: CASTWGRLGYTF. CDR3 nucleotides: TGTGCCAGCACCTGGGGTCGCCTAGGCTACACCTTC.

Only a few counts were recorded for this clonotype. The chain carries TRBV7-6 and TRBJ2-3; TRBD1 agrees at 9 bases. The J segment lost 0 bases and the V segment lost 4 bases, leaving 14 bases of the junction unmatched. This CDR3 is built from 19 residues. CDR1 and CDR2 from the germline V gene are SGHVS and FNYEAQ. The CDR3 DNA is TGTGCCAGCAGCTCCCTTCCGGGACAGGGACATACTAGCACAGATACGCAGTATTTT. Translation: CASSSLPGQGHTSTDTQYF.

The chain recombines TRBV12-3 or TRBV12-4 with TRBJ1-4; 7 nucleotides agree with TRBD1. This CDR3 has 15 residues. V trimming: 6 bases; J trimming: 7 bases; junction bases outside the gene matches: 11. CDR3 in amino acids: CASRGRQGVSEKLFF. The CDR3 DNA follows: TGTGCCAGCAGGGGACGACAGGGAGTAAGTGAAAAACTGTTTTTT.

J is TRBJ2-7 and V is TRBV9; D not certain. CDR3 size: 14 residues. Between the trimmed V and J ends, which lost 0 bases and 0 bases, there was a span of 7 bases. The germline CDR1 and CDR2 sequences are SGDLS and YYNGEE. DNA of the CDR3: TGTGCCAGCAGCGTAGGGTGGGACTCCTACGAGCAGTACTTC. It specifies CASSVGWDSYEQYF.

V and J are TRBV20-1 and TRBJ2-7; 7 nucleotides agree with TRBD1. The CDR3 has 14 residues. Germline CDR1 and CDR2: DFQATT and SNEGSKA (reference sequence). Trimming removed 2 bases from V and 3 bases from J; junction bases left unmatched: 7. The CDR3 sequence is CSARTLQGSYEQYF. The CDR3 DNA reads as TGCAGTGCTAGAACCTTACAGGGGAGCTACGAGCAGTACTTC.

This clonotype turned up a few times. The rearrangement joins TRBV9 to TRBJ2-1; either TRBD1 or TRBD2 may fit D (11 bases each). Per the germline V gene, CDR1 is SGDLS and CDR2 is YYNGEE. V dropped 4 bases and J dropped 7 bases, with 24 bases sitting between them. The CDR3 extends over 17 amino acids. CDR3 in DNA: TGTGCCAGCAGCCCCAGACTAGCGGGACAGGGGGTTAATGAGCAGTTCTTC. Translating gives CASSPRLAGQGVNEQFF.

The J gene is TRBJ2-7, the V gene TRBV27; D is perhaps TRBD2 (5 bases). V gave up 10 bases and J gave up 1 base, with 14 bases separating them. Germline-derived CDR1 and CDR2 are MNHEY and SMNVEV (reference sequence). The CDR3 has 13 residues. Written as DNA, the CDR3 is TGTGCCACCGGTCTTAGGACTTCCTACGAGCAGTACTTC. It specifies CATGLRTSYEQYF.

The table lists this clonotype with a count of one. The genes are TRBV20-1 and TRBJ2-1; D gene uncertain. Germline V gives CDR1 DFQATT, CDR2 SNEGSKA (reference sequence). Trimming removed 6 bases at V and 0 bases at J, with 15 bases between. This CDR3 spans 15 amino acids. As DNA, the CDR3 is TGCAGTGCGCCGCAGGCGCGGAGCTCCTACAATGAGCAGTTCTTC. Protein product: CSAPQARSSYNEQFF.

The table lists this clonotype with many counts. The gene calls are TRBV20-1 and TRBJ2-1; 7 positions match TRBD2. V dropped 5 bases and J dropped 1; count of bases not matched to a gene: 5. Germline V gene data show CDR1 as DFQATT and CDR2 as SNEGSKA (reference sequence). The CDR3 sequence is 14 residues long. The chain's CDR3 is CSAGRTRSYNEQFF. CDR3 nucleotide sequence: TGCAGTGCTGGACGGACTAGATCCTACAATGAGCAGTTCTTC.

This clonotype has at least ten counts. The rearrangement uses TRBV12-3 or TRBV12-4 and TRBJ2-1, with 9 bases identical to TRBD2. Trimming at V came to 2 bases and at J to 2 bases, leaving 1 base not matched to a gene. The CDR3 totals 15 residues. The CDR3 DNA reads TGTGCCAGCAGTTTACAGCGGGGGGCCTACAATGAGCAGTTCTTC. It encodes CASSLQRGAYNEQFF.

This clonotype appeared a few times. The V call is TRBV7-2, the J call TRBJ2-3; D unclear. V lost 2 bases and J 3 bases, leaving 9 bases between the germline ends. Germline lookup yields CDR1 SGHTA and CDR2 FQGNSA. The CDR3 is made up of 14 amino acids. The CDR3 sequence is CASSLYRWTDTQYF. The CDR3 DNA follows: TGTGCCAGCAGCTTATATCGCTGGACAGATACGCAGTATTTT.

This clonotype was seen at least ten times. CDR3 loop: CSPTGASNEQFF. CDR3 sequence (DNA): TGCAGCCCGACAGGGGCGAGCAATGAGCAGTTCTTC. The V and J genes are TRBV29-1 and TRBJ2-1; 8 bases are a match to TRBD1. J was trimmed by 6 bases and V by 8 bases; bases with no gene match: 6. There are 12 residues in the CDR3. Germline-derived CDR1 and CDR2 are SQVTM and ANQGSEA.